Listed here is a single T cell receptor (beta chain). The data were taken from a study of cytomegalovirus exposure and HLA in healthy donors. Study as a whole: Earlier results showed approximately 120 million unique TCR beta sequences derived from 150 million to 200 million T cells.

With 60 Vbeta and 13 Jbeta primers, the PCR was carried out. Libraries were prepared by immunoSEQ multiplex PCR; TCRdb keeps only in-frame clonotypes and omits some of them. The profile covers around 130,000 clones, with 70% to 85% appearing a single time and less than 3% taken by the ten largest. Germline V gene sequence: CDR1 MGHRA, CDR2 YSYEKL. The CDR3 is made up of 15 amino acids. V was shortened by 3 bases and J by 1 base, with 12 bases between the two germline ends. This sequence was found in a man aged 50 or older in good health and CMV-seronegative. V gene TRBV4-1 combines with J gene TRBJ1-1; D not certain. Material for sequencing was PBMCs. The CDR3: CASSHPNRENTEAFF. In DNA form, the CDR3 reads TGCGCCAGCAGCCATCCCAACCGAGAGAACACTGAAGCTTTCTTT.